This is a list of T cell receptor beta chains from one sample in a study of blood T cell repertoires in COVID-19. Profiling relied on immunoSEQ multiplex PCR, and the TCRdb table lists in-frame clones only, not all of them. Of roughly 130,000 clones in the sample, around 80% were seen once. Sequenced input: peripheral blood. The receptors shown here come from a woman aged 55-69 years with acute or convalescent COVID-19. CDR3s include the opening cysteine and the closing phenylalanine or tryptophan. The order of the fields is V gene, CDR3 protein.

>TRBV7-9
CASSLSSDQPQHF
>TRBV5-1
CASRKEGRDTDTQYF
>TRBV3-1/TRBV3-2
CASSRDRVTPLHF
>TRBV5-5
CASSSNLPEYTF
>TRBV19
CASNTGASGANVLTF
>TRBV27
CASSLYGQGSYGYTF
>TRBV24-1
CATRSGAGANVLTF
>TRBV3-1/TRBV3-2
CASSPSGLRREQFF
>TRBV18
CASSLRDRALGYHGYTF
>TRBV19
CASSANRGQGGNTIYF
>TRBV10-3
CAITGTGRDTEAFF
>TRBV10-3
CATNRGQREKAFF
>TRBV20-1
CSASLARGGNEQFF
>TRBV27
CASSSAGSTDTQYF
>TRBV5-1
CASSLDQGVNTEAFF
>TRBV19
CASTEGGGEAEAFF
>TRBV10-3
CAISESLAGFGTDTQYF
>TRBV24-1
CATSEGPGFFDGYTF
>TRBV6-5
CASRSTGPGNEKLFF
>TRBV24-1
CATRPGTGAAGELFF
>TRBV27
CASSATGTATEKLFF
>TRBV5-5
CASSPWDRGSETQYF
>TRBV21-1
CASSGRTALEAFF
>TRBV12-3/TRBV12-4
CASSYRMNTEAFF
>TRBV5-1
CASSSELAETQYF
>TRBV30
CAWSGMGSSGYTF
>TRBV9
CASSVRQGSYGYTF
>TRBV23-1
CASFGRRDERNQPQHF
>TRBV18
CASSPALSDSPLHF
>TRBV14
CASSQGLRSGNTIYF
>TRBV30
CAWSGGESPLHF
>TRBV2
CASSSSYSNQPQHF
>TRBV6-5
CASRQTGAGANVLTF
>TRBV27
CASPKIDTGNYGYTF
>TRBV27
CASMLSHGTGYEQFF
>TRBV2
CASRTAPNTEAFF
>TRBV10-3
CAISDREIIGELFF
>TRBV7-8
CASSLAQLFGGIHQPQHF
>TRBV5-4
CASSLRQGRGNTEAFF
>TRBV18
CASSPPAYSGELFF
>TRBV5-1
CASSLGENTEAFF
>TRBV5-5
CASSSRGTDEKLFF
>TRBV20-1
CSASRLAGTYEETQYF
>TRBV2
CASSIQGVNEQYF
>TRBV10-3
CAISESTGDATFF
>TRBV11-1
CASSLELAGGVEQFF
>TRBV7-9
CASTRRDRIRAEAFF
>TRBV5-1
CASSLEIAGGPVSTDTQYF
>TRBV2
CASSVSRGNYGYTF